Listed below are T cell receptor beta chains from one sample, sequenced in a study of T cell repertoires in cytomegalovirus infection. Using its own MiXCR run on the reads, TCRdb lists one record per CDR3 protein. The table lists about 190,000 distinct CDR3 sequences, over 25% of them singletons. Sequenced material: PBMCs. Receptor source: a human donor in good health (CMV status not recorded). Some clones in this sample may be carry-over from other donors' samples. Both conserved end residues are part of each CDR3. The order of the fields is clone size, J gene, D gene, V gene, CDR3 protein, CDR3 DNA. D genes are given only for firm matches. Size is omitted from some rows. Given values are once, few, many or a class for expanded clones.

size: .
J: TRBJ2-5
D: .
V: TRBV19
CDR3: CASSARASETQYF
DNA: TGTGCCAGTAGCGCCAGGGCCTCGGAGACCCAGTACTTC

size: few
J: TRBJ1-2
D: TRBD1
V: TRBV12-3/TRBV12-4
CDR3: CASSSGTGIHYGYTF
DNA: TGTGCCAGCAGCTCAGGGACAGGGATTCACTATGGCTACACCTTC

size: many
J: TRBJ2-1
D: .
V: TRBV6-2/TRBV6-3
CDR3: CASSYLLGASGESSYNEQFF
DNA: TGTGCCAGCAGTTACCTTCTGGGGGCAAGCGGGGAGAGCTCCTACAATGAGCAGTTCTTC

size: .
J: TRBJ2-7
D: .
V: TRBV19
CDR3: CASRAAGGGEQYF
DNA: TGTGCCAGTCGGGCGGCAGGGGGAGGCGAGCAGTACTTC

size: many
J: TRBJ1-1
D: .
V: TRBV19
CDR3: CASRQQVRNTEAFF
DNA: TGTGCCAGTAGGCAACAGGTTAGGAACACTGAAGCTTTCTTT

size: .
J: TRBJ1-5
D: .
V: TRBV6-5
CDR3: CASRTSWEAGQPQHF
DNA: TGTGCCAGCAGGACCAGTTGGGAGGCGGGTCAGCCCCAGCATTTT

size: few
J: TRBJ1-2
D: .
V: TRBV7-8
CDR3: CASSLGPRIPATVNYGYTF
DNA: TGTGCCAGCAGCTTAGGGCCCCGAATTCCCGCGACAGTGAACTATGGCTACACCTTC

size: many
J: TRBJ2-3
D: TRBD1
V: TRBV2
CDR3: CASNRWTGGLDTQYF
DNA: TGTGCCAGCAACCGTTGGACAGGGGGGTTGGATACGCAGTATTTT

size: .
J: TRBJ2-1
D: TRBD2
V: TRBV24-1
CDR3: CATSDPMAGAGGLFF
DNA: TGTGCCACCAGTGACCCGATGGCCGGGGCGGGGGGGCTGTTCTTC

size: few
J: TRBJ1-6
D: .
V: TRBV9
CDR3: CASSVTDTGSPLHF
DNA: TGTGCCAGCAGCGTAACCGACACAGGTTCACCCCTCCACTTT

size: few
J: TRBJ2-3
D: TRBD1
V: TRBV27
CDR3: CASSLSGTGNTQYF
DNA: TGTGCCAGCAGTTTAAGCGGGACAGGGAATACGCAGTATTTT

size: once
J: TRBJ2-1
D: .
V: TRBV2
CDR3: CASSAWGGDGNEQFF
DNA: TGTGCCAGCAGTGCCTGGGGAGGTGACGGCAATGAGCAGTTCTTC

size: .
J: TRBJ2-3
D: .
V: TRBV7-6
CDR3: CASSRGVIGTDTQYF
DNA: TGTGCCAGCAGCCGAGGAGTTATTGGCACAGATACGCAGTATTTT

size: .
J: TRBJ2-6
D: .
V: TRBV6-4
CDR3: CASSEDSSGANVLTF
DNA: TGTGCCAGCAGTGAGGACAGCTCTGGGGCCAACGTCCTGACTTTC

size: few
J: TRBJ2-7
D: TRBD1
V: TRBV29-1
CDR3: CSVPLSGTGGPYEQYF
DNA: TGCAGCGTTCCCCTATCAGGGACAGGGGGTCCCTACGAGCAGTACTTC

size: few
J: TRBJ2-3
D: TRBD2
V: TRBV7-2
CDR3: CASSLSGGVTDTQYF
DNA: TGTGCCAGCAGCTTAAGCGGGGGGGTAACAGATACGCAGTATTTT

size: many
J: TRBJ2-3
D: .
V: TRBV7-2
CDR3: CASSMQAATSDTQYF
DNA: TGTGCCAGCAGCATGCAAGCGGCGACCTCAGATACGCAGTATTTT

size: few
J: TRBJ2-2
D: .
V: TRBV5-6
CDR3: CASTFNTGELFF
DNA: TGTGCCAGCACCTTCAACACCGGGGAGCTGTTTTTT

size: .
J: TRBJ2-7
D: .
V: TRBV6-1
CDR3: CASTQTVQTYEQYF
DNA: TGTGCCAGCACTCAGACCGTGCAAACCTACGAGCAGTACTTC

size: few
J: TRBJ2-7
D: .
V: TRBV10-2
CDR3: CSAGQIYEQYF
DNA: TGCTCAGCTGGACAGATCTACGAGCAGTACTTC

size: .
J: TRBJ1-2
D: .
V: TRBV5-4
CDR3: CASSLNPGDGYTF
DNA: TGTGCCAGCAGCTTGAATCCGGGAGACGGCTACACCTTC

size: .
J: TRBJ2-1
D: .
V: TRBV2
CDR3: CASSASLSSYNEQFF
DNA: TGTGCCAGCAGCGCTAGTCTGAGCTCCTACAATGAGCAGTTCTTC